These T cell receptor beta chains were read from a single sample in a study of chemoradiotherapy in HPV16-positive cancers. Some clones are missing from TCRdb's copy, which holds only in-frame ones; the method was immunoSEQ multiplex PCR. The sample lists roughly 11,000 clones; around 82% were seen once. Sampling was conducted from a patient who underwent chemoradiotherapy. All receptors come from a human donor with HPV-associated anogenital cancer. The CDR3 runs from the conserved cysteine through the conserved F or W. The D gene is left open where the match is weak. Clone size is stated in some rows and not others, as once, few, many or a class when expanded.

>TRBV29-1|TRBJ2-7|TRBD2|-
CSVGAGTSARRIGYEQYF
TGCAGCGTGGGCGCCGGGACTAGCGCCAGACGAATTGGCTACGAGCAGTACTTC
>TRBV19|TRBJ1-3|-|-
CASSMEAGTRNTIYF
TGTGCCAGTAGTATGGAAGCAGGAACCAGAAACACCATATATTTT
>TRBV7-2|TRBJ2-5|TRBD2|-
CASSLGLAGTRKETQYF
TGTGCCAGCAGCTTAGGCCTAGCGGGGACTAGAAAAGAGACCCAGTACTTC
>TRBV11-1|TRBJ1-6|-|-
CASSLARAASPLHF
TGTGCCAGCAGCTTAGCCAGGGCAGCTTCACCCCTCCACTTT
>TRBV9|TRBJ2-7|TRBD2|-
CASSAPGTSYEQYF
TGTGCCAGCAGCGCACCGGGGACTAGTTACGAGCAGTACTTC
>TRBV5-1|TRBJ1-3|-|-
CASSLEGGSGNTIYF
TGCGCCAGCAGCTTGGAAGGGGGCTCTGGAAACACCATATATTTT
>TRBV5-4|TRBJ2-5|-|-
CASSLAGGVRETQYF
TGTGCCAGCAGCTTGGCCGGTGGGGTGCGAGAGACCCAGTACTTC
>TRBV9|TRBJ2-1|TRBD1|-
CASSSGQVKGEQFF
TGTGCCAGCAGCTCCGGACAGGTCAAGGGGGAGCAGTTCTTC
>TRBV11-2|TRBJ2-1|TRBD2|once
CASSLDGTSGASSYNEQFF
TGTGCCAGCAGCTTAGATGGGACTAGCGGGGCTAGCTCCTACAATGAGCAGTTCTTC
>TRBV7-2|TRBJ2-7|-|-
CASSFGGEREQYF
TGTGCCAGCAGCTTTGGTGGTGAGCGCGAGCAGTACTTC
>TRBV11-2|TRBJ1-2|-|few
CASSLDSGGWGYTF
TGTGCCAGCAGCTTAGATAGCGGGGGCTGGGGCTACACCTTC
>TRBV2|TRBJ1-6|-|once
CASRADRNNSPLHF
TGTGCCAGCAGAGCTGACAGAAACAATTCACCCCTCCACTTT
>TRBV6-1|TRBJ1-1|-|once
CASSEEWGGYTEAFF
TGTGCCAGCAGTGAGGAATGGGGTGGATACACTGAAGCTTTCTTT
>TRBV7-2|TRBJ2-7|-|-
CASTESGPPFHEQYF
TGTGCCAGCACCGAGAGCGGTCCCCCGTTCCACGAGCAGTACTTC
>TRBV7-9|TRBJ2-2|TRBD2|-
CASSLLVTSGGASTGELFF
TGTGCCAGCAGCTTACTGGTGACTAGCGGGGGGGCGTCAACCGGGGAGCTGTTTTTT
>TRBV2|TRBJ1-6|-|few
CASSAQGRESPLHF
TGTGCCAGCAGCGCACAGGGCAGAGAATCACCCCTCCACTTT
>TRBV19|TRBJ2-3|TRBD2|once
CASSIVGQRGGLGTDTQYF
TGTGCCAGTAGTATAGTGGGACAGCGGGGGGGCCTCGGCACAGATACGCAGTATTTT
>TRBV9|TRBJ2-2|-|-
CASSGDKTGLRTGELFF
TGTGCCAGCAGCGGAGACAAAACGGGACTCCGTACCGGGGAGCTGTTTTTT
>TRBV5-1|TRBJ2-2|TRBD2|-
CASSFLAGDSTGELFF
TGCGCCAGCAGCTTTCTAGCGGGGGATAGTACCGGGGAGCTGTTTTTT
>TRBV7-9|TRBJ2-1|TRBD2|once
CASSLFKGLDFDEQFF
TGTGCCAGCAGCTTATTTAAGGGACTAGACTTTGATGAGCAGTTCTTC
>TRBV6-1|TRBJ1-1|-|-
CASSRLIEGTEAFF
TGTGCCAGCAGTCGATTAATTGAGGGCACTGAAGCTTTCTTT
>TRBV5-8|TRBJ1-2|-|-
CASSLDESNYGYTF
TGTGCCAGCAGCTTGGATGAGTCCAACTATGGCTACACCTTC
>TRBV10-3|TRBJ1-2|-|-
CAISDEGRRSYTF
TGTGCCATCAGTGACGAGGGACGGCGTAGCTACACCTTC
>TRBV5-1|TRBJ2-3|TRBD1|-
CASKTGWGTDTQYF
TGCGCCAGCAAGACAGGGTGGGGCACAGATACGCAGTATTTT